Listed below are T cell receptor beta chains from one sample, sequenced in a study of T cells in Graves' hyperthyroidism and ophthalmopathy. TCRdb processed the multiplex PCR reads anew with MiXCR; each CDR3 protein has one entry. The sample gives around 300,000 distinct CDR3 sequences, approximately 15% of which show up once; around 23% is in the top ten. The specimen was blood. These receptors were taken from a woman in her 30s with Graves' hyperthyroidism. Both conserved end residues are part of each CDR3. A D gene is named only where the DNA matches it firmly. Clone size is stated in some rows and not others, as once, few, many or a class when expanded.

V gene	J gene	D gene	clone size	CDR3 DNA	CDR3 protein
TRBV6-1	TRBJ1-1	-	few	TGTGCCACTTCGACAGTAATGAACACTGGAGCTTTCTTT	CATSTVMNTGAFF
TRBV15	TRBJ2-7	-	-	TGTGCCACCAGCAGAGAGGGCGCCTACGAGCAGTGCTTC	CATSREGAYEQCF
TRBV19	TRBJ1-5	-	many	TGTGCCAGTAGTATGTCTGCTAGCAATCAGCCCCAGCATTTT	CASSMSASNQPQHF
TRBV28	TRBJ2-3	TRBD2	-	TGTGCCAGCCGGGTCAAGCGGGGCCCCACAGATACGCAGTATTTT	CASRVKRGPTDTQYF
TRBV11-2	TRBJ2-5	-	many	TGTGCCAGCAGCTTAGGGGGCCAAGAGACCCAGTACTTC	CASSLGGQETQYF
TRBV7-2	TRBJ1-3	-	many	TGTGCCAGCAGATCACAGGGAAACACCATATATTTT	CASRSQGNTIYF
TRBV5-8	TRBJ1-1	TRBD1	many	TGTGCCAGCAGCTTCCAGGGGGCGATGAACACTGAAGCTTTCTTT	CASSFQGAMNTEAFF
TRBV12-3/TRBV12-4	TRBJ1-4	-	many	TGTGCCAGCAGTTTAGATGGGGAAAAACTGTTTTTT	CASSLDGEKLFF
TRBV29-1	TRBJ2-3	-	few	TGCGGCGTTGCCGGGACCGATGATACGCAGTATTTT	CGVAGTDDTQYF
TRBV10-3	TRBJ1-1	TRBD1	-	TGTGCCATCAGTGAGAGGAAACAGGGGTGGACTAAAGCTTTCTTT	CAISERKQGWTKAFF
TRBV7-9	TRBJ2-1	-	-	TGTGCCAGCAGCTTAGCGCCAGGAGACACTGTCTACAATGAGCAGTTCTTC	CASSLAPGDTVYNEQFF
TRBV11-2	TRBJ2-3	-	many	TGTGCCAGCACCGAAGCGCAAGCCCTTCCTGATACGCAGTATTTT	CASTEAQALPDTQYF
TRBV4-2	TRBJ2-1	TRBD2	few	TGTGCCAGCACACCCGCGGGAGACAATGAGCAGTTCTTC	CASTPAGDNEQFF
TRBV20-1	TRBJ1-5	TRBD1	few	TGCAGTGTAGGGACAGACAATCAGCCCCAGCATTTT	CSVGTDNQPQHF
TRBV7-8	TRBJ2-1	TRBD2	-	TGTGCCAGCAGCTTGATACGGGGGACTAGCCGTAGGAATGAGCAGTTCTTC	CASSLIRGTSRRNEQFF
TRBV11-2	TRBJ2-2	TRBD1	many	TGTGCCAGCAGTTTAGACAGGGGCACCGGGGAGCTGTTTTTT	CASSLDRGTGELFF
TRBV20-1	TRBJ2-1	-	few	TGCAGTGCTACCGACCGGACTACCAACAATGAGCAGTTCTTC	CSATDRTTNNEQFF
TRBV6-1	TRBJ2-2	-	many	TGTGCCAGCGGAAGCGGGCGAGACACCGGGGAGCTGTTTTTT	CASGSGRDTGELFF
TRBV28	TRBJ1-5	-	many	TGTGCCAGCAGTTTAGATTTGTCGGGGCAGAGCAATCAGCCCCAGCATTTT	CASSLDLSGQSNQPQHF
TRBV5-1	TRBJ1-4	-	-	TGCGCCAGCAGCCCTGGGGGCAGCGGGGGAATTGAAAAACTGTTTTTT	CASSPGGSGGIEKLFF
TRBV5-6	TRBJ2-7	-	many	TGTGCCAGCAGCCCCAGGGAGAGGGTCTACGAGCAGTACTTC	CASSPRERVYEQYF
TRBV12-3/TRBV12-4	TRBJ2-1	-	many	TGTGCCAGCAGTCGGCAAGCGACCTACAATGAGCAGTTCTTC	CASSRQATYNEQFF